A single sample gave rise to the 7 T cell receptor beta chains below, sequenced in a study of shared clonotypes between healthy human individuals. Profiled with immunoSEQ multiplex PCR; TCRdb holds only in-frame clones, not every one. Among 400,000 to 600,000 clones, approximately 94% were seen once, and the ten largest hold under 0.065%. The sequenced material came from naive CD4+ T cells sorted from blood. Subset in this sample: CD45RA+ positively selected. The receptors come from a woman in her 30s in good health.

The chain is built from TRBV28 and TRBJ2-5, with D perhaps given as TRBD1 or TRBD2 (6 bases each). The germline V and J ends were trimmed by 5 bases and 5 bases, with 18 bases remaining between them. Per the germline V gene, CDR1 is MDHEN and CDR2 is SYDVKM. The CDR3 runs to 15 residues. DNA for the CDR3: TGTGCCAGCAGTGGGACGGTGGGGGGCCAGGAGACCCAGTACTTC. Its protein is CASSGTVGGQETQYF.

The chain combines TRBV6-6 with TRBJ1-1; tentatively, D is TRBD1 (5 bases). Germline V gene data show CDR1 as MNHNY and CDR2 as SVGAGI (reference sequence). There are 15 residues in the CDR3. Between the trimmed V and J ends, which lost 2 bases and 2 bases, there was a span of 12 bases. The CDR3 DNA is TGTGCCAGCAGTTACCTAGGGGTCTACAACACTGAAGCTTTCTTT. Translated: CASSYLGVYNTEAFF.

CDR3 protein: CASSPPGQPLPNYGYTF. In DNA form, the CDR3 reads TGTGCCAGTAGTCCTCCGGGACAGCCTCTTCCCAACTATGGCTACACCTTC. The chain links TRBV19 to TRBJ1-2; 7 bases line up with TRBD1. The CDR3 totals 17 residues. CDR1 is LNHDA, CDR2 SQIVND, per germline (reference sequence). With 5 bases clipped from V and 2 bases from J, the junction kept 14 bases outside the gene matches.

The chain links TRBV5-1 to TRBJ1-1; no firm D call. The CDR3 runs 13 residues. The germline V and J ends were trimmed by 5 bases and 6 bases, with 14 bases remaining between them. Germline values: CDR1 SGHRS, CDR2 YFSETQ. For the CDR3, the DNA is TGCGCCAGCAGAACGATAGAAGGGCCTGAAGCTTTCTTT. Protein sequence: CASRTIEGPEAFF. Full variable domain (missing parts from reference TRBV5-1 and TRBJ1-1): KAGVTQTPRYLIKTRGQQVTLSCSPISGHRSVSWYQQTPGQGLQFLFEYFSETQRNKGNFPGRFSGRQFSNSRSEMNVSTLELGDSALYLCASRTIEGPEAFFGQGTRLTVV.

This chain joins TRBV27 and TRBJ2-1; 13 positions match TRBD2. J gave up 7 bases and V 6 bases, and 9 bases lay outside the gene matches. The CDR3 spans 16 residues. Germline CDR1 MNHEY, CDR2 SMNVEV (reference sequence). In DNA form, the CDR3 reads TGTGCCAGCAGCGAGACTAGCGGGAGGTTTTCAAATGAGCAGTTCTTC. Encoded protein: CASSETSGRFSNEQFF.

The gene calls are TRBV6-6 and TRBJ2-2; no firm D call. Germline assignment: CDR1 MNHNY and CDR2 SVGAGI (reference sequence). The CDR3 is 16 residues long. V lost 3 bases and J lost 0, with 11 bases in between. The CDR3 nucleotides are TGTGCCAGCAGTTATGTGGTCATCTCGAACACCGGGGAGCTGTTTTTT. Its translation: CASSYVVISNTGELFF.

V usage is TRBV7-6 and J usage is TRBJ2-7; D may be TRBD1 (6 bases). Trimming took off 4 bases at V and 6 bases at J, with 16 bases between the two ends. Germline V gene data show CDR1 as SGHVS and CDR2 as FNYEAQ. This CDR3 region has 14 residues. This CDR3 reads CASSSYREPFEQYF. In nucleotides, the CDR3 is TGTGCCAGCAGCTCCTACAGGGAACCCTTCGAGCAGTACTTC.